The 30 T cell receptor beta chains below come from one sample, sequenced in a study of OX40 agonist ivuxolimab in advanced cancers. Some clones are missing from TCRdb's copy, which holds only in-frame ones; the method was immunoSEQ multiplex PCR. The data show roughly 67,000 clones, approximately 86% seen once. The sample consisted of CD4+ or CD8+ T cells sorted from blood, taken in a trial of the OX40 agonist ivuxolimab. These receptors were obtained from an adult with an advanced solid tumor such as melanoma, head and neck, liver or kidney cancer.

This clone was seen just once. The chain uses TRBV7-7 and TRBJ2-5; 9 bases match TRBD2. CDR1 is SSHAT and CDR2 is FNYEAQ in the germline V gene (reference sequence). The junction had 10 bases not matched to a gene; V was cut back by 3 bases and J by 5 bases. This CDR3 contains 16 residues. This chain's CDR3 is CASSFRGGAGVETQYF. CDR3 sequence (DNA): TGTGCCAGCAGCTTTCGCGGGGGGGCCGGTGTGGAGACCCAGTACTTC.

The rearrangement joins TRBV9 to TRBJ2-3, with D perhaps matching TRBD1 or TRBD2 (6 bases each). V lost 2 bases and J 5 bases, leaving 18 bases between the germline ends. The CDR3 contains 16 residues. The V gene's germline CDR1 is SGDLS and CDR2 YYNGEE. The CDR3 sequence: CASSVLPTEGGDTQYF. In DNA, the CDR3 is TGTGCCAGCAGCGTCCTCCCCACGGAGGGGGGAGATACGCAGTATTTT.

V is TRBV28 and J is TRBJ2-1; D is perhaps TRBD1 (6 bases). The CDR3 totals 13 residues. Germline V gene data show CDR1 as MDHEN and CDR2 as SYDVKM. V was shortened by 6 bases and J by 6 bases, with 12 bases between the two germline ends. The CDR3 sequence is CASSGQPTNEQFF. In nucleotides, the CDR3 is TGTGCCAGCAGCGGACAGCCGACCAATGAGCAGTTCTTC.

This chain connects TRBV2 to TRBJ2-6; TRBD2 matches 14 bases. The CDR3 length is 20 residues. V lost 6 bases, J lost 1 base, and 11 bases stayed unmatched. Germline loops: CDR1 SNHLY, CDR2 FYNNEI. In DNA, the CDR3 is TGTGCCAGCAGCAGCCGGACTAGCGGGGGGTCTTATTCTGGGGCCAACGTCCTGACTTTC. It translates to CASSSRTSGGSYSGANVLTF. The entire variable domain, with the rest obtained from reference TRBV2 and TRBJ2-6, is as follows: EPEVTQTPSHQVTQMGQEVILRCVPISNHLYFYWYRQILGQKVEFLVSFYNNEISEKSEIFDDQFSVERPDGSNFTLKIRSTKLEDSAMYFCASSSRTSGGSYSGANVLTFGAGSRLTVL.

The chain joins TRBV7-2 to TRBJ2-7, with D perhaps given as TRBD1 or TRBD2 (5 bases each). V dropped 2 bases and J dropped 2 bases, with 22 bases sitting between them. Germline V lookup: CDR1 SGHTA, CDR2 FQGNSA. The length of the CDR3 is 18 residues. The CDR3 DNA follows: TGTGCCAGCAGCTTATTTGGGTCCGGGGCTATACCTCCCTACGAGCAGTACTTC. Its translation: CASSLFGSGAIPPYEQYF.

The chain is built from TRBV28 and TRBJ1-1; D unresolved. The length of the CDR3 is 13 residues. The V gene's germline CDR1 is MDHEN and CDR2 SYDVKM. V was cut by 6 bases and J by 5 bases, with 13 bases left in between. CDR3 region: CASSGPEGTEAFF. The CDR3 coding sequence is TGTGCCAGCAGCGGACCTGAGGGAACTGAAGCTTTCTTT. The full variable domain, completed using reference TRBV28 and TRBJ1-1, is DVKVTQSSRYLVKRTGEKVFLECVQDMDHENMFWYRQDPGLGLRLIYFSYDVKMKEKGDIPEGYSVSREKKERFSLILESASTNQTSMYLCASSGPEGTEAFFGQGTRLTVV.

V gene TRBV28 combines with J gene TRBJ1-5; TRBD1 might be the D (5 bases). The CDR3 has 17 residues. Germline V gives CDR1 MDHEN, CDR2 SYDVKM. The ends were cut back, 2 bases at V and 0 bases at J, with 14 bases in the middle. CDR3 DNA sequence: TGTGCCAGCAGTTTAGTCCAGGGCTTGGGTAGCAATCAGCCCCAGCATTTT. Amino acids: CASSLVQGLGSNQPQHF.

The rearrangement joins TRBV4-1 to TRBJ2-6; perhaps TRBD1 as D (5 bases). Trimming removed 4 bases at V and 0 bases at J, with 13 bases between. Per germline, CDR1 MGHRA and CDR2 YSYEKL. This CDR3 comprises 17 residues. The CDR3 loop is CASSPNTGSSGANVLTF. The CDR3 region has the DNA TGCGCCAGCAGCCCGAACACAGGTTCCTCTGGGGCCAACGTCCTGACTTTC.

The chain recombines TRBV14 with TRBJ1-5, with no clear D. Looked up from germline, CDR1 is SGHDN and CDR2 is FVKESK. CDR3 length: 14 amino acids. V lost 8 bases to trimming and J lost 9 bases, with 20 bases between them. The CDR3 loop reads CASPTGSSLGPQHF. DNA of the CDR3: TGTGCCAGCCCGACGGGGTCCTCCTTGGGGCCCCAGCATTTT.

The V call is TRBV6-1, the J call TRBJ1-5, with 7 bases lining up with TRBD1. The germline gives CDR1 MNHNS, CDR2 SASEGT. With V trimmed by 6 bases and J by 6 bases, 8 bases remained unmatched. The CDR3 is made up of 14 amino acids. This chain's CDR3 is CASSLTGVGQPQHF. Here the CDR3 DNA reads TGTGCCAGCAGCCTCACAGGGGTCGGTCAGCCCCAGCATTTT.

This clone was observed a few times. This chain connects TRBV19 to TRBJ1-2, with D possibly being TRBD1 (6 bases). Germline CDR1 LNHDA, CDR2 SQIVND (reference sequence). Trimming took off 10 bases at V and 5 bases at J, with 17 bases between the two ends. The length of the CDR3 is 13 residues. The CDR3 loop is CAINGGPRYGYTF. In DNA, the CDR3 is TGTGCCATTAACGGGGGGCCCAGGTATGGCTACACCTTC. Complete variable domain (other parts from reference TRBV19 and TRBJ1-2): DGGITQSPKYLFRKEGQNVTLSCEQNLNHDAMYWYRQDPGQGLRLIYYSQIVNDFQKGDIAEGYSVSREKKESFPLTVTSAQKNPTAFYLCAINGGPRYGYTFGSGTRLTVV.

J is TRBJ1-3 and V is TRBV28, with 8 bases matching TRBD1. Trimming took 5 bases from V and 4 from J; bases not matched to a gene: 10. CDR1 and CDR2 (germline): MDHEN, SYDVKM. This CDR3 is 16 amino acids long. CDR3 in DNA: TGTGCCAGCAGTCCGAAATGGACAGGGTCAGGAAACACCATATATTTT. This gives the protein CASSPKWTGSGNTIYF.

This chain joins TRBV11-1 and TRBJ1-4; D is ambiguous. Germline CDR1 and CDR2: SGHAT and FQDESV (reference sequence). V shed 5 bases and J shed 4 bases, with 14 bases lying between them. The CDR3 is made up of 15 amino acids. This CDR3 is CASSHWSGSNEKLFF. CDR3 in DNA: TGTGCCAGCAGCCATTGGTCCGGGAGTAATGAAAAACTGTTTTTT.

The chain is built from TRBV5-1 and TRBJ1-3; 7 nucleotides align to TRBD1. V lost 8 bases and J lost 0; bases outside the gene matches: 8. The CDR3 contains 15 residues. Germline V CDR1 and CDR2: SGHRS, YFSETQ. The CDR3 DNA follows: TGCGCCAGAAAAACAGGGGTTTGCTCTGGAAACACCATATATTTT. Its translation: CARKTGVCSGNTIYF.

The V gene is TRBV21-1, the J gene TRBJ1-5; the table's D call TRBD1 went unverified against the DNA. TRBV21-1 is a listed pseudogene. There are 14 residues in the CDR3. CDR3 coding DNA: TGTGCCAGCAGCAGAGACACCAGCAATCAGCCCCAGCATTTT. Its translation: CASSRDTSNQPQHF.

This clone has only one observation. This chain connects TRBV18 to TRBJ2-3; D unclear. The CDR3 covers 14 residues. The germline V gene encodes CDR1 KGHSH and CDR2 LQKENI. Trimming cost V 3 bases and J 4 bases, with 11 bases left between them. The CDR3 protein is CASSPPRPPDTQYF. The CDR3 DNA sequence: TGTGCCAGCTCACCCCCTAGGCCCCCAGATACGCAGTATTTT.

V and J are TRBV15 and TRBJ2-7, with 7 bases lining up with TRBD2. Germline CDR1 is LNHNV and CDR2 is YYDKDF (reference sequence). J was trimmed by 4 bases and V by 2 bases; bases with no gene match: 11. CDR3 length equals 16 residues. The CDR3 DNA is TGTGCCACCAGCAGACTACTCGGGCTAGCGGCGTACGAGCAGTACTTC. Its translation is CATSRLLGLAAYEQYF.

The V call is TRBV19, the J call TRBJ1-2; D call uncertain. V gave up 6 bases and J gave up 2 bases, with 19 bases separating them. The CDR3 extends over 16 amino acids. Germline lookup yields CDR1 LNHDA and CDR2 SQIVND (reference sequence). CDR3 nucleotide sequence: TGTGCCAGTAGGATACCTAGGACGGCCTCAAACTATGGCTACACCTTC. Translating it yields CASRIPRTASNYGYTF.

The rearrangement uses TRBV11-2 and TRBJ1-5, with D perhaps matching TRBD1 (5 bases). Germline V gene lookup returns CDR1 SGHAT and CDR2 FQNNGV. The V end lost 3 bases, the J end lost 5 bases, and 11 bases lay between the germline ends. The CDR3 runs 14 residues. The CDR3 sequence: CASSFPLRDQPQHF. The CDR3 region has the DNA TGTGCCAGCAGCTTCCCCCTCAGGGATCAGCCCCAGCATTTT. The variable domain in full, completed from reference TRBV11-2 and TRBJ1-5, reads EAGVAQSPRYKIIEKRQSVAFWCNPISGHATLYWYQQILGQGPKLLIQFQNNGVVDDSQLPKDRFSAERLKGVDSTLKIQPAKLEDSAVYLCASSFPLRDQPQHFGDGTRLSIL.

The chain uses TRBV5-4 and TRBJ2-3, with D perhaps matching TRBD2 (5 bases). In germline, CDR1 is SGHNT, CDR2 YYREEE (reference sequence). The CDR3 contains 13 residues. Deletions cut 4 bases from V and 3 bases from J, with 9 bases between. CDR3 amino acids: CASSLRGTDTQYF. Written as DNA, the CDR3 is TGTGCCAGCAGCCTTCGAGGGACAGATACGCAGTATTTT.

The chain combines TRBV6-4 with TRBJ1-1; 8 bases agree with TRBD1. The CDR3 is made up of 14 amino acids. The V gene's germline CDR1 is MRHNA and CDR2 SNTAGT. With V trimmed by 5 bases and J by 4 bases, 6 bases remained unmatched. The CDR3 here is CASSRSGGGTEAFF. CDR3 sequence (DNA): TGTGCCAGCAGTAGATCAGGGGGCGGCACTGAAGCTTTCTTT.

This clone was observed a handful of times. The chain combines TRBV15 with TRBJ1-1, with unresolved D. The CDR3 is 15 amino acids. The germline gives CDR1 LNHNV, CDR2 YYDKDF (reference sequence). The V end was cut by 0 bases, the J end by 1 base, with 9 bases between. CDR3 coding DNA: TGTGCCACCAGCAGAGAAGAGTTTCCGAACACTGAAGCTTTCTTT. Its protein is CATSREEFPNTEAFF. The full variable domain, completed using reference TRBV15 and TRBJ1-1, is DAMVIQNPRYQVTQFGKPVTLSCSQTLNHNVMYWYQQKSSQAPKLLFHYYDKDFNNEADTPDNFQSRRPNTSFCFLDIRSPGLGDTAMYLCATSREEFPNTEAFFGQGTRLTVV.

The J gene is TRBJ2-5, the V gene TRBV5-1; D is unclear. Germline values: CDR1 SGHRS, CDR2 YFSETQ. Trimming shortened V by 3 bases and J by 2 bases, and 8 bases separated the two germline ends. The CDR3 spans 13 residues. The DNA for the CDR3 is TGCGCCAGCAGCTCTTACAGTCAAGAGACCCAGTACTTC. Protein: CASSSYSQETQYF.

This chain connects TRBV6-6 to TRBJ1-2, with TRBD1 matching 7 bases. V shed 2 bases, J shed 6 bases, and the junction held 9 bases outside the gene matches. CDR1 is MNHNY and CDR2 is SVGAGI in the germline V gene (reference sequence). This CDR3 is built from 15 residues. The DNA of the CDR3 is TGTGCCAGCAGTTACGGGACAGTCTTGGCCAATGGCTACACCTTC. It yields the protein CASSYGTVLANGYTF.

The chain couples TRBV4-3 to TRBJ2-2; D possibly matches TRBD1 or TRBD2 (6 bases each). CDR3 length: 17 amino acids. From germline, CDR1 is LGHNA and CDR2 YSLEER. V gave up 2 bases and J gave up 4 bases, with 17 bases separating them. CDR3 in amino acids: CASSQKMEGVSTGELFF. In DNA, the CDR3 is TGCGCCAGCAGCCAAAAGATGGAGGGGGTGAGCACCGGGGAGCTGTTTTTT.

The count of this clone is one. This CDR3 reads CASSEGAVAKNIQYF. Written as DNA, the CDR3 is TGTGCCAGCAGTGAAGGGGCCGTAGCCAAAAACATTCAGTACTTC. J is TRBJ2-4 and V is TRBV6-1; D unclear. V was clipped by 1 base and J by 0 bases, with 7 bases between them. Germline CDR1 reads MNHNS; CDR2 reads SASEGT. CDR3 length: 15 residues.

This clone was counted only a few times. The chain uses TRBV19 and TRBJ1-1; TRBD1 aligns across 7 bases. Germline values: CDR1 LNHDA, CDR2 SQIVND (reference sequence). After removal of 8 bases from V and 0 bases from J, the junction contained 6 bases not matched to a gene. The CDR3 runs 14 residues. The CDR3, as DNA: TGTGCCAGTCTGGGACAGCTGATGAACACTGAAGCTTTCTTT. Translated: CASLGQLMNTEAFF.

Only one count was recorded for this clone. The rearrangement joins TRBV5-4 to TRBJ1-1; TRBD1 might be the D (5 bases). CDR1 and CDR2 (germline): SGHNT, YYREEE (reference sequence). The CDR3 covers 15 residues. The V end was cut by 1 base, the J end by 4 bases, with 14 bases between. CDR3 amino acids: CASSLNGRQGTEAFF. Here the CDR3 DNA reads TGTGCCAGCAGCTTGAATGGCAGGCAGGGCACTGAAGCTTTCTTT.

The chain recombines TRBV7-2 with TRBJ2-5, with 11 bases matching TRBD1. The ends lost 6 bases at V and 5 bases at J; junction bases unmatched: 8. Germline V gives CDR1 SGHTA, CDR2 FQGNSA. CDR3 size: 15 residues. CDR3: CASSTDRGRIETQYF. The CDR3 bases are TGTGCCAGCAGTACGGACAGGGGGCGGATTGAGACCCAGTACTTC.

CDR3 bases: TGTGCCAGCAAAGGGGTGGGACAGGGCTCTGGAAACACCATATATTTT. This translates into CASKGVGQGSGNTIYF. The chain carries TRBV2 and TRBJ1-3, with 9 bases fitting TRBD1. With V trimmed by 7 bases and J by 0 bases, 7 bases remained unmatched. The germline V gene encodes CDR1 SNHLY and CDR2 FYNNEI. There are 16 residues in the CDR3. The entire variable domain, with the rest obtained from reference TRBV2 and TRBJ1-3, is as follows: EPEVTQTPSHQVTQMGQEVILRCVPISNHLYFYWYRQILGQKVEFLVSFYNNEISEKSEIFDDQFSVERPDGSNFTLKIRSTKLEDSAMYFCASKGVGQGSGNTIYFGEGSWLTVV.